This T cell receptor beta chain comes out of a study of CD8+CD57+ T cells in acquired aplastic anemia. Study information: Sorted CD4+ and CD8+ cells gave an average of approximately 3 ug of DNA.

This clonotype was counted ten times or more. Its antigen is unidentified. Investigators profiled TCR beta VDJ and CDR3 from genomic DNA template. MiXCR, applied by TCRdb to the reads, yields one record per CDR3 protein. This table has under 200,000 distinct CDR3 sequences, 40% to 50% appearing once. Study conclusions and caveats: Researchers report that about 28 CD8+ CDR3 sequences appeared in both patients and controls.

Before being chosen for sequencing, patients had shown CD8+CD57+ cell expansion by flow cytometry. Sequences were obtained from sorted CD4+, CD8+, or CD8+CD57+ T cells (not recorded which) from PBMCs. This sequence was found in a human donor with aplastic anemia.

The CDR3 DNA sequence: TGTGCCAGCAGCCAAAGCGGCGGGGTCCGATACCAAGAGACCCAGTACTTC. This sequence encodes CASSQSGGVRYQETQYF. The genes are TRBV14 and TRBJ2-5; TRBD2 is a possible D gene (6 bases). The length of the CDR3 is 17 residues. Germline loops: CDR1 SGHDN, CDR2 FVKESK. V was pared by 2 bases and J by 0 bases, with 16 bases between.